The source of this T cell receptor (beta chain) is a study of T cell responses to AZD1222 COVID-19 vaccine. The repertoire was sequenced with immunoSEQ multiplex PCR; TCRdb's copy has only in-frame clones and lacks some. The data hold about 130,000 clones, with around 85% observed a single time. Germline V gene data show CDR1 as SGHTA and CDR2 as FQGTGA. The CDR3 length is 15 residues. The trim removed 5 bases at V and 5 bases at J, leaving 2 bases unmatched. The rearrangement joins TRBV7-3 to TRBJ2-1; TRBD2 agrees at 14 bases. The receptor was isolated from an adult in good health. Material: peripheral blood, obtained on day 0 of AZD1222 vaccination. The CDR3 spells CASSLGLAGDNEQFF. CDR3 nucleotides: TGTGCCAGCAGCCTGGGACTAGCGGGGGACAATGAGCAGTTCTTC.